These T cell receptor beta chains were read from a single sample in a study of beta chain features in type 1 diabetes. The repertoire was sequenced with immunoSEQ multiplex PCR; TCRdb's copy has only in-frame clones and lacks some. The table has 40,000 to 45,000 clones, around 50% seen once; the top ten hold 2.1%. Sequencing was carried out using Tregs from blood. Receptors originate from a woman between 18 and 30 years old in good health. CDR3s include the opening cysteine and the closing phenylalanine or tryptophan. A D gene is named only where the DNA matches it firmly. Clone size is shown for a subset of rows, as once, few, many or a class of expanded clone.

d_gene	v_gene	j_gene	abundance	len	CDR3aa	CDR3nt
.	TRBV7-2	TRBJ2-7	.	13	CASSFVLAYEQYF	TGTGCCAGCAGCTTTGTTCTCGCCTACGAGCAGTACTTC
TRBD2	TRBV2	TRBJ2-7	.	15	CASRLGLAGLYEQYF	TGTGCCAGCAGGTTAGGACTAGCGGGTCTCTACGAGCAGTACTTC
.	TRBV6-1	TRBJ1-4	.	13	CASTDRLGEKLFF	TGTGCCAGCACCGACAGGTTAGGTGAAAAACTGTTTTTT
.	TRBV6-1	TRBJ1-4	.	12	CASSAGDEKLFF	TGTGCCAGCAGTGCAGGGGACGAAAAACTGTTTTTT
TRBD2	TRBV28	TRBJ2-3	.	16	CASSDSGRRLADTQYF	TGTGCCAGCAGCGATAGCGGGCGGCGTTTGGCAGATACGCAGTATTTT
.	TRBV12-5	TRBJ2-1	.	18	CASGLVGLARISYNEQFF	TGTGCTAGTGGTTTGGTAGGTCTAGCGAGGATCTCCTACAATGAGCAGTTCTTC
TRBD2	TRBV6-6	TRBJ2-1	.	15	CASSYRTSGYNEQFF	TGTGCCAGCAGTTACCGGACTAGCGGGTACAATGAGCAGTTCTTC
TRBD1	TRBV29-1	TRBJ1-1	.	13	CSVVGQGNTEAFF	TGCAGCGTTGTGGGACAGGGGAACACTGAAGCTTTCTTT
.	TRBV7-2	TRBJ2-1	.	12	CASSFLAFEQFF	TGTGCCAGCAGCTTTCTAGCATTCGAGCAGTTCTTC
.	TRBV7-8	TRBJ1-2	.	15	CASSPRGYSNYGYTF	TGTGCCAGCAGCCCAAGGGGTTATTCTAACTATGGCTACACCTTC
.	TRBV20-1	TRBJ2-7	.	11	CSASLSYEQYF	TGCAGTGCTAGCTTGAGCTACGAGCAGTACTTC
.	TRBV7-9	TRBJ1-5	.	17	CASSLVVGTLFNQPQHF	TGTGCCAGCAGCTTAGTAGTAGGGACACTCTTTAATCAGCCCCAGCATTTT
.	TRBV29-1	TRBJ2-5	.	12	CSVVTAQETQYF	TGCAGCGTCGTGACAGCACAAGAGACCCAGTACTTC
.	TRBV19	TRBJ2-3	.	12	CASTGFTDTQYF	TGTGCCAGTACAGGGTTTACAGATACGCAGTATTTT
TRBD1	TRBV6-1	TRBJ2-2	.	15	CASIRTGDRFGELFF	TGTGCCAGCATTCGGACAGGGGACCGGTTCGGGGAGCTGTTTTTT
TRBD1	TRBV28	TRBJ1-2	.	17	CASSPSSGTGINYGYTF	TGTGCCAGCAGTCCCTCGTCTGGGACAGGCATTAACTATGGCTACACCTTC
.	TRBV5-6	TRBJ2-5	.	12	CASSFSGRQQYF	TGTGCCAGCAGCTTTTCAGGGAGGCAGCAGTACTTC
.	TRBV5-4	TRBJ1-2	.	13	CASSLASGGGYTF	TGTGCCAGCAGCCTAGCTAGCGGAGGGGGCTACACCTTC
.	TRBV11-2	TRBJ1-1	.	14	CASSHHRDRTEAFF	TGTGCCAGCAGCCACCACAGGGATCGGACTGAAGCTTTCTTT
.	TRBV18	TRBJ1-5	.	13	CASSPIGDQPQHF	TGTGCCAGCTCACCCATCGGGGATCAGCCCCAGCATTTT
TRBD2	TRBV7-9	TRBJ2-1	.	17	CASSQGTSGTSYNEQFF	TGTGCCAGCAGCCAAGGGACTAGCGGTACCTCCTACAATGAGCAGTTCTTC
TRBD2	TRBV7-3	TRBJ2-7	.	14	CASSPGLASYEQYF	TGTGCCAGCAGCCCAGGACTAGCGAGTTACGAGCAGTACTTC
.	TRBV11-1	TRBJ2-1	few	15	CASSADGSSYNEQFF	TGTGCCAGCAGCGCGGACGGGAGCTCCTACAATGAGCAGTTCTTC
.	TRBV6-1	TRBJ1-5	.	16	CASSEEGGRSNQPQHF	TGTGCCAGCAGTGAAGAAGGAGGGCGGAGCAATCAGCCCCAGCATTTT
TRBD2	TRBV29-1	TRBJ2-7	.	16	CSVVGLAGVSSYEQYF	TGCAGCGTTGTGGGGCTAGCGGGGGTGAGCTCCTACGAGCAGTACTTC
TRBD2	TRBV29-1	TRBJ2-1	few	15	CSVSTSGSIYNEQFF	TGCAGCGTTTCGACTAGCGGGAGTATTTACAATGAGCAGTTCTTC
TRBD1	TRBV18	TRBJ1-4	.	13	CASSQSGRQGLFF	TGTGCCAGCTCACAATCGGGACGACAGGGACTGTTTTTT
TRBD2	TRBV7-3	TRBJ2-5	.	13	CASSLGRQETQYF	TGTGCCAGCAGCCTCGGGAGGCAAGAGACCCAGTACTTC
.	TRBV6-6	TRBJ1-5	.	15	CASSLRVGGNQPQHF	TGTGCCAGCAGTCTACGCGTTGGAGGCAATCAGCCCCAGCATTTT
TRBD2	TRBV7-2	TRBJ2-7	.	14	CASSLPAGGSEQYF	TGTGCCAGCAGCTTACCAGCGGGAGGAAGTGAGCAGTACTTC
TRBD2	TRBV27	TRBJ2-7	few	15	CASTRRGGASGEQYF	TGTGCCAGCACCAGGAGGGGAGGGGCCTCAGGGGAGCAGTACTTC
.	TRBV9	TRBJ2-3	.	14	CASSVSTGGDTQYF	TGTGCCAGCAGCGTATCGACTGGGGGCGATACGCAGTATTTT
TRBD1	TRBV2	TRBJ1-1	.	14	CASRGTGSTSEAFF	TGTGCCAGCAGGGGGACAGGATCTACTTCTGAAGCTTTCTTT
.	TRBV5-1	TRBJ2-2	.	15	CASSLELVGAGELFF	TGCGCCAGCAGCTTGGAGCTCGTGGGAGCCGGGGAGCTGTTTTTT
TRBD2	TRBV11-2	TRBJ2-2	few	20	CASSLDSGLAGVGGTGELFF	TGTGCCAGCAGCTTAGATTCGGGACTAGCGGGAGTCGGAGGCACCGGGGAGCTGTTTTTT
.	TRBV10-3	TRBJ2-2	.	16	CAISEGHRLSTGELFF	TGTGCCATCAGTGAAGGTCACAGACTATCCACCGGGGAGCTGTTTTTT
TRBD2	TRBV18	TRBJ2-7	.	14	CASSPAGRGYEQYF	TGTGCCAGCTCACCAGCGGGGAGGGGATACGAGCAGTACTTC
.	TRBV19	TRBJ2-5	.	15	CASSMFSQKQETQYF	TGTGCCAGTAGTATGTTTTCACAGAAACAAGAGACCCAGTACTTC
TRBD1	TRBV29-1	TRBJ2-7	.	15	CSVVPGQGGPYEQYF	TGCAGCGTTGTTCCCGGACAGGGAGGTCCCTACGAGCAGTACTTC
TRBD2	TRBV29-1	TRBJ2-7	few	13	CSVSLGGRWEQYF	TGCAGCGTGTCTCTGGGGGGGAGGTGGGAGCAGTACTTC
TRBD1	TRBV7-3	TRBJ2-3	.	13	CASSMGQGNAQYF	TGTGCCAGCAGCATGGGACAGGGAAATGCGCAGTATTTT
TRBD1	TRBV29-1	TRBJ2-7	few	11	CSVGGDRKQYF	TGCAGCGTTGGAGGGGACAGGAAGCAGTACTTC
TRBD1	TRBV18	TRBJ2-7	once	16	CASSPISRTGGYEQYF	TGTGCCAGCTCACCGATTTCCCGGACAGGGGGTTACGAGCAGTACTTC
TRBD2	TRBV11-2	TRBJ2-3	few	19	CASSLASSGRLGSTDTQYF	TGTGCCAGCAGCTTAGCCTCTAGCGGGAGGCTGGGTAGCACAGATACGCAGTATTTT
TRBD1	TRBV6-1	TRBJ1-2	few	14	CASSQRDREGGYTF	TGTGCCAGCAGTCAGCGGGACAGGGAAGGCGGCTACACCTTC
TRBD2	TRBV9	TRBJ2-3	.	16	CASSVGLAGFTDTQYF	TGTGCCAGCAGCGTAGGACTAGCGGGATTCACAGATACGCAGTATTTT
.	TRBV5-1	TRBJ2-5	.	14	CASSFYGVQETQYF	TGCGCCAGCAGCTTTTACGGGGTCCAAGAGACCCAGTACTTC
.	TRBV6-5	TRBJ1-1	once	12	CASSKEGVEAFF	TGTGCCAGCAGTAAGGAGGGTGTAGAAGCTTTCTTT
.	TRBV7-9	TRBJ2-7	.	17	CASSPPTGHRLRLEQYF	TGTGCCAGCAGCCCTCCTACCGGACATCGGTTAAGGTTGGAGCAGTACTTC
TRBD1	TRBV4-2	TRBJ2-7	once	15	CASSSRQGKEYEQYF	TGTGCCAGCAGCAGTAGACAGGGAAAGGAGTACGAGCAGTACTTC
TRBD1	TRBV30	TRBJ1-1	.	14	CAWSALDRGTEAFF	TGTGCCTGGAGTGCACTGGACAGGGGCACTGAAGCTTTCTTT
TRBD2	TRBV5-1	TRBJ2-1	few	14	CASSQLAGGNEQFF	TGCGCCAGCAGCCAACTAGCGGGAGGTAATGAGCAGTTCTTC
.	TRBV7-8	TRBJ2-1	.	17	CASSLRGGGSSYNEQFF	TGTGCCAGCAGCTTAAGGGGTGGCGGCAGCTCCTACAATGAGCAGTTCTTC
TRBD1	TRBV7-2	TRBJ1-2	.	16	CASSLGQGLLNYGYTF	TGTGCCAGCAGCTTGGGACAGGGATTACTTAACTATGGCTACACCTTC
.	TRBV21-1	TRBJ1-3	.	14	CASSKADSGNTIYF	TGTGCCAGCAGCAAAGCCGACAGTGGAAACACCATATATTTT
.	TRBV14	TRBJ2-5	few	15	CASSQGTSRVETQYF	TGTGCCAGCAGCCAAGGAACATCGAGGGTGGAGACCCAGTACTTC
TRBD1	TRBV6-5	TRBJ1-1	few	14	CASISGGTNTEAFF	TGTGCCAGCATATCAGGGGGGACGAACACTGAAGCTTTCTTT